These 11 T cell receptor beta chains were sequenced from one sample in a study of regulatory T cells in long-lasting Graves disease. Relying on iRepertoire HTBI primers and Arm-PCR of CDR3 regions, the team built TCR beta libraries. TCRdb passed the multiplex PCR reads through MiXCR, listing each CDR3 protein once. The sample lists about 540,000 distinct CDR3 sequences, 13% seen once, with roughly 9.7% in the top ten. Specified time point: newly diagnosed GD, antithyroid drugs for less than 3 months. From PBMCs, RNA was extracted and then used to make the TCR library. These same data were also listed under a study on T cells in Graves' hyperthyroidism and ophthalmopathy.

The sequencing here drew on peripheral blood mononuclear cells (PBMCs), taken at new diagnosis, from a patient treated with antithyroid drugs. These TCRs come from a man between 25 and 39 years old with Graves disease.

The chain combines TRBV27 with TRBJ2-1; 7 bases line up with TRBD1. This CDR3 is built from 15 residues. After removal of 3 bases from V and 3 bases from J, the junction contained 5 bases not matched to a gene. Germline V gene sequence: CDR1 MNHEY, CDR2 SMNVEV (reference sequence). The CDR3 region is CASSLWQGDYNEQFF. The CDR3 nucleotides read TGTGCCAGCAGTTTGTGGCAGGGGGACTACAATGAGCAGTTCTTC.

This clonotype was recorded many times. The chain links TRBV7-8 to TRBJ2-3; D is unresolved. The CDR3 runs 13 residues. Trimming shortened V by 1 base and J by 10 bases, and 12 bases separated the two germline ends. Germline V gene data show CDR1 as SGHVS and CDR2 as FQNEAQ. CDR3 sequence reads: CASSLGSAVSQYF. DNA for the CDR3: TGTGCCAGCAGCTTAGGCTCGGCCGTCTCGCAGTATTTT. Full variable domain (outside the CDR3, taken from reference TRBV7-8 and TRBJ2-3): GAGVSQSPRYKVAKRGQDVALRCDPISGHVSLFWYQQALGQGPEFLTYFQNEAQLDKSGLPSDRFFAERPEGSVSTLKIQRTQQEDSAVYLCASSLGSAVSQYFGPGTRLTVL.

This clonotype has ten or more counts. The genes are TRBV29-1 and TRBJ1-4; possibly TRBD1 for D (5 bases). The CDR3 spans 13 residues. With 7 bases removed from V and 8 bases from J, the gap between germline ends came to 17 bases. Germline CDR1 SQVTM, CDR2 ANQGSEA. This chain's CDR3 is CSAQGREGEKLFF. CDR3 DNA: TGCAGCGCCCAGGGCAGGGAAGGAGAAAAACTGTTTTTT.

To note about this clonotype: The junction departs from germline at one end; a sequencing error may be responsible. This chain uses TRBV11-2 with TRBJ2-1; D might be TRBD2 (5 bases). In germline, CDR1 is SGHAT, CDR2 FQNNGV. This CDR3 comprises 11 residues. CDR3 sequence: CTSSTGNEQFF. The CDR3 nucleotides read TGTACCAGCAGCACGGGGAATGAGCAGTTCTTC.

The chain carries TRBV4-1 and TRBJ1-2; 7 bases fit TRBD1. This CDR3 is built from 15 residues. The V and J ends lost 3 bases and 2 bases, in that order; junction bases with no gene match: 6. The germline CDR1 and CDR2 sequences are MGHRA and YSYEKL. The CDR3 is CASSHPGQANYGYTF. CDR3 in DNA: TGCGCCAGCAGCCATCCCGGACAGGCAAACTATGGCTACACCTTC.

The rearrangement joins TRBV2 to TRBJ2-7; 8 bases are a match to TRBD1. This CDR3 is 12 amino acids long. CDR1 is SNHLY, CDR2 FYNNEI, per germline. V was pared by 8 bases and J by 6 bases, with 6 bases of the junction left unmatched. This chain's CDR3 is CASSGGGSEQYF. The CDR3 nucleotides read TGTGCCAGCTCAGGGGGCGGGTCCGAGCAGTACTTC.

Only a few counts were recorded for this clonotype. The J gene is TRBJ2-2, the V gene TRBV20-1; TRBD2 matches at 12 bases. CDR3 length equals 17 residues. The V segment lost 0 bases and the J segment 3 bases; nucleotides outside the gene matches: 5. Germline lookup yields CDR1 DFQATT and CDR2 SNEGSKA (reference sequence). CDR3 residues: CSARDLGTSGYTGELFF. The CDR3, as DNA: TGCAGTGCTAGAGATCTCGGGACTAGCGGGTACACCGGGGAGCTGTTTTTT.

This clonotype was picked up many times. The rearrangement links TRBV15 to TRBJ1-2, with TRBD1 as a possible D gene (6 bases). V lost 0 bases and J 4 bases, leaving 15 bases between the germline ends. Germline CDR1 LNHNV, CDR2 YYDKDF (reference sequence). CDR3 length: 16 amino acids. CDR3 region: CATSRDESGAGYGYTF. CDR3 nucleotide sequence: TGTGCCACCAGCAGAGATGAGTCAGGGGCGGGCTATGGCTACACCTTC.

This clonotype appeared many times. J is TRBJ2-5 and V is TRBV10-1, with D uncertain. Between the trimmed V and J ends, which lost 3 bases and 2 bases, there was a span of 13 bases. Per germline, CDR1 WNHNN and CDR2 SYGVQD (reference sequence). This CDR3 is built from 15 residues. The CDR3 loop is CASSEIGDGQETQYF. CDR3 sequence (DNA): TGCGCCAGCAGTGAAATCGGCGATGGGCAAGAGACCCAGTACTTC.

This clonotype was detected only a few times. This rearrangement joins TRBV6-4 to TRBJ2-3, with D perhaps TRBD1 (6 bases). Germline V gene data show CDR1 as MRHNA and CDR2 as SNTAGT. This CDR3 has 12 residues. Trimming took 2 bases from V and 9 from J, leaving 9 bases between them. The CDR3 loop is CASSDRDKTQYF. DNA of the CDR3: TGTGCCAGCAGTGACAGGGACAAAACGCAGTATTTT.

This clonotype was found a few times. The V gene is TRBV30, the J gene TRBJ1-2; tentatively, D is TRBD1 (5 bases). V lost 0 bases, J lost 6 bases, and 11 bases lay in between. The CDR3 consists of 13 residues. Germline CDR1 reads GTSNPN; CDR2 reads SVGIG (reference sequence). The CDR3 protein is CAWSVGGLDGYTF. The CDR3 nucleotides are TGTGCCTGGAGTGTCGGGGGATTGGATGGCTACACCTTC.